This TCR beta chain is from a study of PD-L1 blockade in urothelial cancer. Looking at the study overall: Blood yielded a median of about 150,000 T cells per sample.

Here immunoSEQ multiplex PCR was the method, and the copy in TCRdb shows in-frame clones only, minus some. The sample records 95,000 to 130,000 clones, around nine tenths being singletons. The germline CDR1 and CDR2 sequences are SQVTM and ANQGSEA. The CDR3 spans 14 residues. The germline V and J ends were trimmed by 8 bases and 2 bases, with 17 bases remaining between them. Time point described: peripheral blood 6 weeks after treatment start. The material sequenced was PBMCs, taken around atezolizumab (anti-PD-L1) treatment. The chain is built from TRBV29-1 and TRBJ2-3; D is perhaps TRBD2 (7 bases). This receptor was taken from a man aged 60 to 75 with urothelial cancer. The CDR3 sequence: CSSRGGVHTDTQYF. CDR3 nucleotide sequence: TGCAGCTCCCGAGGGGGGGTCCACACAGATACGCAGTATTTT.